This record looks at one T cell receptor beta chain sequence and its context. The germline V and J ends were trimmed by 1 base and 1 base, with 11 bases remaining between them. Germline assignment: CDR1 SGHNT and CDR2 YYREEE (reference sequence). CDR3 length equals 15 residues. This entry belongs to a study of blood T cell repertoires in COVID-19. TCRdb's table, derived via immunoSEQ multiplex PCR, lists solely in-frame clones and lacks some. The data show around 53,000 clones, around 76% seen once. The rearrangement uses TRBV5-4 and TRBJ1-1, with a tentative D call TRBD1 (6 bases). The clonotype was recovered from a man aged 45 to 65 with active or convalescent COVID-19. The sample was peripheral blood. The CDR3 here is CASSLLGHGNTEAFF. In DNA, the CDR3 is TGTGCCAGCAGCTTGTTGGGACATGGGAACACTGAAGCTTTCTTT.